This is a list of T cell receptor beta chains from one sample in a study of beta chain features in type 1 diabetes. Here immunoSEQ multiplex PCR was the method, and the copy in TCRdb shows in-frame clones only, minus some. This table holds hundreds of thousands of clones, over 12% found once. Sample: naive CD4+ T cells from blood. The receptor set was obtained from a man aged 18 to 35 with type 1 diabetes. The CDR3 runs from the conserved cysteine through the conserved F or W. The D gene is left open where the match is weak. Clone size is stated in some rows and not others, as once, few, many or a class when expanded.

TRBV19	TRBJ1-1	TRBD1	.	TGTGCCAGTCTAGTTCGCCCGACAGGGGGTACTGAAGCTTTCTTT	CASLVRPTGGTEAFF
TRBV7-9	TRBJ1-4	TRBD1	.	TGTGCCAGCAGCTTCCGGCCCACCGGGACAGGGGGCGCCTATGAAAAACTGTTTTTT	CASSFRPTGTGGAYEKLFF
TRBV27	TRBJ2-5	TRBD1	.	TGTGCCAGCAGTTTTCGACAGGGGGGGATTGAGACCCAGTACTTC	CASSFRQGGIETQYF
TRBV20-1	TRBJ2-7	.	few	TGCAGTGTTGGGACTTCCTACGAGCAGTACTTC	CSVGTSYEQYF
TRBV20-1	TRBJ1-1	.	few	TGCAGTGCTAGCCGATTCACTGAAGCTTTCTTT	CSASRFTEAFF
TRBV7-9	TRBJ2-1	TRBD2	.	TGTGCCAGCAGCTCTCGACTAGCGGTTTTCTACAATAAGCAGTTCTTC	CASSSRLAVFYNKQFF
TRBV18	TRBJ2-5	.	few	TGTGCCAACGTCCCGTCTGCAGCGTACCAAGAGACCCAGTACTTC	CANVPSAAYQETQYF
TRBV6-6	TRBJ1-2	.	few	TGTGCCAGCAAGCCAGGGAGCGATGGCTACACCTTC	CASKPGSDGYTF
TRBV30	TRBJ1-6	.	few	TGTGCCTGGAGTGTTGCAGGTTCACCCCTCCACTTT	CAWSVAGSPLHF
TRBV9	TRBJ2-5	.	few	TGTGCCAGCAATCGCGAGGGACAAGAGACCCAGTACTTC	CASNREGQETQYF
TRBV19	TRBJ2-5	.	.	TGTGCCAGTAGTAGGGGTGATCGAGAGACCCAGTACTTC	CASSRGDRETQYF
TRBV4-1	TRBJ2-7	.	.	TGCGCCAGCAGCCAAGACCACCGAGGGCGGCCAAACTCCTACGAGCAGTACTTC	CASSQDHRGRPNSYEQYF
TRBV28	TRBJ2-7	.	.	TGTGCCAGCAGCCCTCTGTTGGGGACGTCTCTCTCCTACGAGCAGTACTTC	CASSPLLGTSLSYEQYF
TRBV25-1	TRBJ1-3	.	.	TGTGCCAGCAGTGCAGGGTCGAACACCATATATTTT	CASSAGSNTIYF
TRBV28	TRBJ1-2	.	.	TGTGCCAGCAGGGGCGGGACAAACTATGGCTACACCTTC	CASRGGTNYGYTF
TRBV18	TRBJ2-7	.	.	TGTGCCAGCTCACCACCTTCGACTACGACCTACGAGCAGTACTTC	CASSPPSTTTYEQYF
TRBV10-3	TRBJ2-1	TRBD2	.	TGTGCCATCAGTCCTGCTGGGCTAGCGGGAGGCTCCTACAATGAGCAGTTCTTC	CAISPAGLAGGSYNEQFF
TRBV7-9	TRBJ2-7	.	few	TGTGCCAGCAGCTCCCTTTTGGCAGGGGCCTACGAGCAGTACTTC	CASSSLLAGAYEQYF
TRBV25-1	TRBJ2-3	.	.	TGTGCCAGCAGTGAAGATGGGCGGACCGGGACGAGCACAGATACGCAGTATTTT	CASSEDGRTGTSTDTQYF
TRBV25-1	TRBJ2-5	.	.	TGTGCCAGCAGTCCACTAGTCGACCGGCAGCGTTACCAAGAGACCCAGTACTTC	CASSPLVDRQRYQETQYF
TRBV10-3	TRBJ2-7	.	.	TGTGCCATCAGCAACAGGGCTCCCTACGAGCAGTACTTC	CAISNRAPYEQYF
TRBV14	TRBJ2-1	.	few	TGTGCCAGCAGCCTCGCAGCAGGGAAGCAGTTCTTC	CASSLAAGKQFF
TRBV21-1	TRBJ2-1	.	few	TGTGCCAGCGTGGGGAGCGGACTATACAATGAGCAGTTCTTC	CASVGSGLYNEQFF
TRBV29-1	TRBJ1-3	TRBD1	few	TGCAGCGTTGTCGGGACAGCGTCGGGAACCATATATTTT	CSVVGTASGTIYF
TRBV6-1	TRBJ2-1	.	.	TGTGCCAGTAGTGGTGAGCAGTTCTTC	CASSGEQFF
TRBV7-3	TRBJ2-5	.	few	TGTGCCAGCAGCCCCGCGGGGAGAGAGACCCAGTACTTC	CASSPAGRETQYF
TRBV13	TRBJ2-1	TRBD2	.	TGTGCCAGCAGCTTAGGCCGTGGTAGCGGGGGCCCTGAGCAGTTCTTC	CASSLGRGSGGPEQFF
TRBV5-1	TRBJ2-3	TRBD2	.	TGCGCCAGCAGCATAGCTAGCGGGGGCCAAGGAACAGATACGCAGTATTTT	CASSIASGGQGTDTQYF
TRBV6-5	TRBJ2-7	TRBD1	.	TGTGCCAGCAGTTACACAACGACAGGGACGTCCTACGAGCAGTACTTC	CASSYTTTGTSYEQYF
TRBV7-9	TRBJ1-2	.	.	TGTGCCAGCAGCTTAGTGGTGGAGAGCGGACCGACATATGGCTACACCTTC	CASSLVVESGPTYGYTF
TRBV6-5	TRBJ2-7	TRBD1	few	TGTGCCAGCAGTCGACAGGGCTCCTACGAGCAGTACTTC	CASSRQGSYEQYF
TRBV25-1	TRBJ2-7	TRBD2	few	TGTGCCAGCAGTGAGCGGGTGGCGGGAGGGCCTTACGAGCAGTACTTC	CASSERVAGGPYEQYF
TRBV15	TRBJ2-5	.	.	TGTGCCACCAGCAGAGATCGGACTTCGTCAACCCAGTACTTC	CATSRDRTSSTQYF
TRBV29-1	TRBJ1-1	.	.	TGCAGCGTCTACGCTGGGGGGCAGACTGAAGCTTTCTTT	CSVYAGGQTEAFF
TRBV10-3	TRBJ2-5	TRBD2	.	TGTGCCATCAGTGAGTCTCGAAGCGGGAGTAGCCAAGAGACCCAGTACTTC	CAISESRSGSSQETQYF
TRBV7-2	TRBJ2-7	.	.	TGTGCCAGCAGCTTAAGGCACGAGCAGTACTTC	CASSLRHEQYF
TRBV5-1	TRBJ1-1	.	.	TGCGCCAGCAGCCTTCAAGGGAACACTGAAGCTTTCTTT	CASSLQGNTEAFF
TRBV7-2	TRBJ2-2	.	few	TGTGCCAGCAGCTTACAGCCGACGAACACCGGGGAGCTGTTTTTT	CASSLQPTNTGELFF
TRBV30	TRBJ1-5	.	few	TGTGCCTGGAGCGGCGTTAGCTATAGCAATCAGCCCCAGCATTTT	CAWSGVSYSNQPQHF
TRBV4-1	TRBJ1-6	.	few	TGCGCCAGCAGCCAAGGTGTAGTCGGCAAGGCCCTCCACTTT	CASSQGVVGKALHF
TRBV4-2	TRBJ2-7	.	.	TGTGCCAGCAGCCAAGAGATGGAGCAGTACTTC	CASSQEMEQYF
TRBV7-6	TRBJ2-5	.	.	TGTGCCAGCAGCTCCCGATCTCCCTCCGGTCGGTACCAAGAGACCCAGTACTTC	CASSSRSPSGRYQETQYF
TRBV7-2	TRBJ2-7	.	.	TGTGCCAGCAGCCCCTCGGGAACTCCTGGGGACGAGCAGTACTTC	CASSPSGTPGDEQYF
TRBV20-1	TRBJ2-5	.	.	TGCAGCCCGGAGGAGGAGACCCAGTACTTC	CSPEEETQYF
TRBV6-5	TRBJ2-5	.	few	TGTGCCAGCAGAGGAGGGAAAGAGACCCAGTACTTC	CASRGGKETQYF
TRBV11-1	TRBJ2-3	TRBD2	.	TGTGCCAGCAGCTTTCAAGTGGTGGGACTAGCGGGAGATACGCAGTATTTT	CASSFQVVGLAGDTQYF
TRBV18	TRBJ1-2	.	.	TGTGCCAGCTCACCCTCCCGACAGATACACTATGGCTACACCTTC	CASSPSRQIHYGYTF
TRBV5-1	TRBJ2-6	TRBD1	.	TGCGCCAGCAGCTTATACAGGGGGTCTGGGGCCAACGTCCTGACTTTC	CASSLYRGSGANVLTF
TRBV29-1	TRBJ2-5	TRBD1	few	TGCAGCGCAGTACCTGGGGACAGGCAAGAGACCCAGTACTTC	CSAVPGDRQETQYF
TRBV7-2	TRBJ2-7	.	.	TGTGCCAGCAGCTTTGAGACTCCCTCCTACGAGCAGTACTTC	CASSFETPSYEQYF
TRBV28	TRBJ1-2	TRBD1	once	TGTGCCAGCAGTTCGGGACAGGGGGGAGGCTACACCTTC	CASSSGQGGGYTF
TRBV2	TRBJ2-3	TRBD1	.	TGTGCCAGCAGTCAGGACAGGGGTACAGATACGCAGTATTTT	CASSQDRGTDTQYF
TRBV7-3	TRBJ2-1	TRBD2	.	TGTGCCAGCAGCGTTAGCGGGGGTTCCTACAATGAGCAGTTCTTC	CASSVSGGSYNEQFF
TRBV15	TRBJ2-5	.	.	TGTGCCACCAGCAGACTAGCAGGAGATCCGGAGACCCAGTACTTC	CATSRLAGDPETQYF
TRBV7-9	TRBJ1-2	.	.	TGTGCCAGCAGCCGGGTCAACTATGGCTACACCTTC	CASSRVNYGYTF
TRBV4-1	TRBJ1-5	.	few	TGCGCCAGCAGCCAAGATAGTGGGGGTCAGCCCCAGCATTTT	CASSQDSGGQPQHF
TRBV5-4	TRBJ1-4	.	.	TGTGCCAGCAGCTTGAAAGGGTCTAATGAAAAACTGTTTTTT	CASSLKGSNEKLFF
TRBV30	TRBJ1-1	TRBD1	.	TGTGCCTGGAGTGGGGACAGGGGAGGTCAGAACACTGAAGCTTTCTTT	CAWSGDRGGQNTEAFF
TRBV2	TRBJ1-5	.	.	TGTGCCAGCAGTGAAATGAGGGGCTTTGGTCAGCCCCAGCATTTT	CASSEMRGFGQPQHF
TRBV10-3	TRBJ2-5	.	.	TGTGCCATAAACAGGGGAGGAGGAGAGACCCAGTACTTC	CAINRGGGETQYF